The 5 T cell receptor beta chains below all came from one sample that was sequenced in a study of cytomegalovirus exposure and HLA in healthy donors. PCR amplification relied on 60 Vbeta primers (plus 13 Jbeta primers). Assay used: immunoSEQ multiplex PCR; TCRdb lists only in-frame clones, some missing. The table for this sample gives about 140,000 clones. Sequenced sample: PBMCs. The source of these receptors is a male donor in good health and CMV-seronegative.

The chain employs TRBV7-9 and TRBJ1-1; 8 positions agree with TRBD1. Germline assignment: CDR1 SEHNR and CDR2 FQNEAQ (reference sequence). Trimming took 6 bases from V and 6 from J; bases not matched to a gene: 12. The CDR3 spans 15 residues. CDR3 sequence (DNA): TGTGCCAGCAGTTCAGACAGGGGAGTCATCCCTGAAGCTTTCTTT. This encodes CASSSDRGVIPEAFF.

The chain joins TRBV11-2 to TRBJ2-7; D ambiguous. Germline values: CDR1 SGHAT, CDR2 FQNNGV. The CDR3 runs 13 residues. Trimming left V 2 bases short and J 1 base short, with 6 bases between. CDR3 sequence reads: CASSLRISYEQYF. The DNA for the CDR3 is TGTGCCAGCAGCTTACGTATTTCCTACGAGCAGTACTTC.

J is TRBJ2-1 and V is TRBV19; D not certain. V gave up 6 bases and J gave up 4 bases, with 10 bases separating them. This CDR3 comprises 13 residues. The germline CDR1 and CDR2 sequences are LNHDA and SQIVND (reference sequence). The CDR3 region has the DNA TGTGCCAGTAGCCGACTTGGATACAATGAGCAGTTCTTC. It yields the protein CASSRLGYNEQFF.

On this clone: Other DNA sequences of this sample code for an identical CDR3. The rearrangement joins TRBV18 to TRBJ1-2; 8 bases are shared with TRBD1. Germline CDR1 and CDR2: KGHSH and LQKENI. Losses at the gene ends were 3 bases for V and 5 bases for J; bases not matched to a gene: 2. CDR3 size: 13 residues. CDR3 bases: TGTGCCAGCTCACCGGACAGGGCTTATGGCTACACCTTC. The encoded protein is CASSPDRAYGYTF.

As concerns this clone: Other nucleotide sequences from this sample produce the same CDR3. The chain is built from TRBV30 and TRBJ1-1; TRBD1 might be the D (5 bases). CDR1 and CDR2 (germline): GTSNPN, SVGIG (reference sequence). V gave up 0 bases and J gave up 0 bases, with 5 bases separating them. The CDR3 has 13 amino acids. The CDR3 sequence is CAWSVRVNTEAFF. CDR3 DNA sequence: TGTGCCTGGAGTGTCAGGGTGAACACTGAAGCTTTCTTT.